The 25 T cell receptor beta chains in this list originate from one sample, sequenced in a study of shared clonotypes between healthy human individuals. Some clones are missing from TCRdb's copy, which holds only in-frame ones; the method was immunoSEQ multiplex PCR. This table has a few million clones, roughly nine tenths appearing once. The material sequenced was naive CD4+ T cells sorted from blood. Subset noted: CD45RA+ positively selected. The origin of the receptors is a man between 18 and 35 years old in good health.

J is TRBJ1-5 and V is TRBV10-3; D not resolved. There are 8 residues in the CDR3. In germline, CDR1 is ENHRY, CDR2 SYGVKD. The V end was cut by 11 bases, the J end by 7 bases, with 3 bases between. The CDR3: CAAQPQHF. CDR3 sequence (DNA): TGTGCCGCCCAGCCCCAGCATTTT.

V usage is TRBV27 and J usage is TRBJ2-7, with 8 nucleotides matching TRBD1. The junction had 5 bases not matched to a gene; V was cut back by 0 bases and J by 1 base. This CDR3 comprises 16 residues. CDR1 MNHEY and CDR2 SMNVEV come from the germline V gene (reference sequence). The CDR3 nucleotides read TGTGCCAGCAGTTTATCCCCCCAGGGGGCATCCTACGAGCAGTACTTC. Translation gives CASSLSPQGASYEQYF.

V gene TRBV5-1 combines with J gene TRBJ2-5; 10 bases are shared with TRBD2. Germline V gives CDR1 SGHRS, CDR2 YFSETQ. After removal of 3 bases from V and 3 bases from J, the junction contained 8 bases not matched to a gene. The CDR3 covers 16 residues. The CDR3 sequence is CASSYSASGSEETQYF. In DNA, the CDR3 is TGCGCCAGCAGCTATTCGGCTAGCGGGAGTGAAGAGACCCAGTACTTC.

In the case of this clone: Other DNA sequences of this sample code for an identical CDR3. The chain couples TRBV7-3 to TRBJ2-3, with 7 bases lining up with TRBD1. From germline, CDR1 is SGHTA and CDR2 FQGTGA. The CDR3 loop spans 14 amino acids. V lost 4 bases and J lost 2; bases outside the gene matches: 3. In DNA, the CDR3 is TGTGCCAGCAGCTCGGGACAGCCCACAGATACGCAGTATTTT. Translating gives CASSSGQPTDTQYF.

The chain links TRBV18 to TRBJ1-4; D may be TRBD1 (6 bases). V lost 3 bases and J lost 7, with 18 bases in between. CDR1 KGHSH and CDR2 LQKENI come from the germline V gene. CDR3 length equals 16 residues. The CDR3 is CASSPPGGGIREKLFF. The CDR3 nucleotides read TGTGCCAGCTCACCGCCCGGCGGGGGCATACGTGAAAAACTGTTTTTT.

The chain has TRBV4-3 and TRBJ2-2, with D perhaps matching TRBD2 (5 bases). Trimming left V 5 bases short and J 5 bases short, with 24 bases between. Germline V CDR1 and CDR2: LGHNA, YSLEER. The CDR3 is 18 residues long. DNA for the CDR3: TGCGCCAGCAGCGCACAAACCTCTAGCTTTTCTGGGACCGGGGAGCTGTTTTTT. Translation: CASSAQTSSFSGTGELFF.

On this clone: The sample holds other DNA sequences that translate to the same CDR3. The chain has TRBV5-4 and TRBJ2-2, with 15 bases that match TRBD2. The CDR3 runs to 16 residues. Unmatched junction bases numbered 2, after V lost 3 bases and J lost 5 bases. CDR1 and CDR2 from the germline V gene are SGHNT and YYREEE (reference sequence). CDR3: CASSWGLAGGTGELFF. The CDR3 DNA sequence: TGTGCCAGCAGCTGGGGACTAGCGGGGGGAACCGGGGAGCTGTTTTTT.

V usage is TRBV2 and J usage is TRBJ1-5; D is unresolved. Trimming stripped 6 bases from V and 7 bases from J, with 19 bases between. The CDR3 has 15 amino acids. Germline V gene data show CDR1 as SNHLY and CDR2 as FYNNEI. The DNA for the CDR3 is TGTGCCAGCAGCCCAGCGGCTGTTATGGAACAGCCCCAGCATTTT. This translates into CASSPAAVMEQPQHF.

The V call is TRBV7-8, the J call TRBJ1-4; unclear D gene. Per germline, CDR1 SGHVS and CDR2 FQNEAQ. The CDR3 has 15 amino acids. V was shortened by 2 bases and J by 5 bases, with 12 bases between the two germline ends. CDR3 nucleotide sequence: TGTGCCAGCAGCTTAAGGGTCATCCAAAATGAAAAACTGTTTTTT. Translated: CASSLRVIQNEKLFF.

V usage is TRBV5-1 and J usage is TRBJ2-3; 9 bases are a match to TRBD2. Trimming at V came to 4 bases and at J to 1 base, leaving 7 bases not matched to a gene. This CDR3 is 16 amino acids long. Germline loops: CDR1 SGHRS, CDR2 YFSETQ. The CDR3 DNA sequence: TGCGCCAGCAGCCCGGGTAGCGGGAGACGCACAGATACGCAGTATTTT. Its protein product is CASSPGSGRRTDTQYF.

The DNA for the CDR3 is TGTGCCAGCAGCTTAGCCTGGGGGGATTACGAGCAGTACTTC. This translates into CASSLAWGDYEQYF. This chain joins TRBV7-2 and TRBJ2-7; D is perhaps TRBD2 (6 bases). Trimming removed 0 bases at V and 4 bases at J, with 10 bases between. The germline V gene has CDR1 SGHTA and CDR2 FQGNSA. This CDR3 is 14 amino acids long. The full variable domain, with the rest looked up from reference TRBV7-2 and TRBJ2-7, is GAGVSQSPSNKVTEKGKDVELRCDPISGHTALYWYRQSLGQGLEFLIYFQGNSAPDKSGLPSDRFSAERTGGSVSTLTIQRTQQEDSAVYLCASSLAWGDYEQYFGPGTRLTVT.

The count of this clone is one. The rearrangement links TRBV10-3 to TRBJ2-1; maybe TRBD2 (6 bases). Trimming took off 6 bases at V and 8 bases at J, with 14 bases between the two ends. Germline CDR1 is ENHRY and CDR2 is SYGVKD. CDR3 size: 13 residues. The CDR3 region has the DNA TGTGCCATCAGAGGACCCTGGGGGGATGAGCAGTTCTTC. Amino acid sequence: CAIRGPWGDEQFF.

V gene TRBV30 combines with J gene TRBJ1-6; D unresolved. Per the germline V gene, CDR1 is GTSNPN and CDR2 is SVGIG (reference sequence). V was cut by 1 base and J by 9 bases, with 10 bases left in between. CDR3 length equals 13 residues. For the CDR3, the DNA is TGTGCCTGGAGTGCTGGGGAGGCTTCACCCCTCCACTTT. It yields the protein CAWSAGEASPLHF.

The chain carries TRBV2 and TRBJ2-7; 11 bases line up with TRBD1. Trimming took 6 bases from V and 2 from J; bases not matched to a gene: 6. The CDR3 runs to 15 residues. CDR1 and CDR2 (germline): SNHLY, FYNNEI. The CDR3 region has the DNA TGTGCCAGCAGCCGCGGACAGGGGGCCGCCTACGAGCAGTACTTC. This gives the protein CASSRGQGAAYEQYF.

The chain links TRBV15 to TRBJ1-1; D remains unclear. CDR3 length equals 15 residues. Trimming pared 5 bases from V and 1 base from J, leaving 14 bases between. The germline gives CDR1 LNHNV, CDR2 YYDKDF (reference sequence). The CDR3, as DNA: TGTGCCACCAGCGGCCCCCCGCAGGAGAACACTGAAGCTTTCTTT. It yields the protein CATSGPPQENTEAFF.

This chain connects TRBV2 to TRBJ1-5; D call uncertain. Trimming removed 4 bases at V and 0 bases at J, with 10 bases between. In germline, CDR1 is SNHLY, CDR2 FYNNEI. This CDR3 region has 15 residues. The DNA of the CDR3 is TGTGCCAGCAGTGCTACAGAAGATAGCAATCAGCCCCAGCATTTT. Its translation is CASSATEDSNQPQHF.

The chain uses TRBV2 and TRBJ1-5; D unclear. Per the germline V gene, CDR1 is SNHLY and CDR2 is FYNNEI. Trimming left V 6 bases short and J 4 bases short, with 13 bases between. This CDR3 contains 14 residues. CDR3 DNA: TGTGCCAGCAGCACTGGGAAGACTAATCAGCCCCAGCATTTT. Its protein product is CASSTGKTNQPQHF.

This chain uses TRBV5-1 with TRBJ2-4; the match to TRBD1 covers 9 bases. J was trimmed by 0 bases and V by 5 bases; bases with no gene match: 12. This CDR3 is built from 18 residues. CDR1 and CDR2 (germline): SGHRS, YFSETQ. The CDR3 sequence is CASSREPGQGIAKNIQYF. Here the CDR3 DNA reads TGCGCCAGCAGTAGGGAGCCGGGACAGGGAATAGCCAAAAACATTCAGTACTTC.

The chain combines TRBV30 with TRBJ1-6; D gene unclear. Germline CDR1 GTSNPN, CDR2 SVGIG (reference sequence). This CDR3 is 14 amino acids long. The V and J ends lost 4 bases and 0 bases respectively, with 7 bases between them. The CDR3 nucleotides are TGTGCCTGGACTGAGAGCTCCTATAATTCACCCCTCCACTTT. Translated, it gives CAWTESSYNSPLHF.

The rearrangement links TRBV5-6 to TRBJ2-2, with TRBD1 matching over 9 bases. Germline V gene data show CDR1 as SGHDT and CDR2 as YYEEEE. V shed 6 bases, J shed 1 base, and the junction held 7 bases outside the gene matches. The CDR3 extends over 16 amino acids. The CDR3, as DNA: TGTGCCAGCACCGACTCGGACAGGGGGAACACCGGGGAGCTGTTTTTT. It is translated as CASTDSDRGNTGELFF.

The rearrangement links TRBV5-4 to TRBJ2-2; the match to TRBD1 covers 8 bases. The CDR3 is 16 amino acids. The V gene end was trimmed by 1 base and the J gene end by 7 bases; junction bases not matched to a gene: 9. Germline V gene sequence: CDR1 SGHNT, CDR2 YYREEE (reference sequence). The CDR3 region is CASSLRKQGVYGELFF. DNA of the CDR3: TGTGCCAGCAGCTTGAGGAAACAGGGGGTTTACGGGGAGCTGTTTTTT.

This clone occurred once. This chain uses TRBV29-1 with TRBJ2-5, with 10 bases fitting TRBD2. CDR3 length equals 14 residues. The germline gives CDR1 SQVTM, CDR2 ANQGSEA. With V trimmed by 4 bases and J by 10 bases, 12 bases remained unmatched. This CDR3 reads CSVVRLAGSGDQYF. DNA of the CDR3: TGCAGCGTTGTAAGACTAGCGGGCTCGGGTGACCAGTACTTC. The variable domain in full, with the rest retrieved from reference TRBV29-1 and TRBJ2-5, is SAVISQKPSRDICQRGTSLTIQCQVDSQVTMMFWYRQQPGQSLTLIATANQGSEATYESGFVIDKFPISRPNLTFSTLTVSNMSPEDSSIYLCSVVRLAGSGDQYFGPGTRLLVL.

This clone was detected only once. The chain links TRBV9 to TRBJ2-4, with 7 bases aligning to TRBD2. The J segment lost 6 bases and the V segment lost 0 bases, leaving 9 bases of the junction unmatched. This CDR3 contains 16 residues. Germline values: CDR1 SGDLS, CDR2 YYNGEE. The DNA of the CDR3 is TGTGCCAGCAGCGTAGGGCCCCGGGGGGTAACAAACATTCAGTACTTC. Protein sequence: CASSVGPRGVTNIQYF.

The chain is built from TRBV19 and TRBJ1-1, with a weak D call TRBD1 (6 bases). CDR3 length equals 13 residues. Germline lookup yields CDR1 LNHDA and CDR2 SQIVND (reference sequence). The V end lost 8 bases, the J end lost 3 bases, and 13 bases lay between the germline ends. The CDR3 here is CASSDRTYTEAFF. DNA of the CDR3: TGTGCCAGTTCGGACAGAACCTACACTGAAGCTTTCTTT. Full variable domain (rest looked up from reference TRBV19 and TRBJ1-1): DGGITQSPKYLFRKEGQNVTLSCEQNLNHDAMYWYRQDPGQGLRLIYYSQIVNDFQKGDIAEGYSVSREKKESFPLTVTSAQKNPTAFYLCASSDRTYTEAFFGQGTRLTVV.

The chain combines TRBV2 with TRBJ1-6, with D unclear. Trimming shortened V by 1 base and J by 7 bases, and 14 bases separated the two germline ends. This CDR3 spans 16 amino acids. The germline V gene has CDR1 SNHLY and CDR2 FYNNEI. The CDR3 reads CASSEDRAYLNSPLHF. Here the CDR3 DNA reads TGTGCCAGCAGTGAAGACCGGGCCTACCTAAATTCACCCCTCCACTTT.